This is a list of T cell receptor beta chains from one sample in a study of CD8 T cells in ankylosing spondylitis. TCRdb analysed the 5' RACE reads with MiXCR anew, one entry per CDR3 protein. This sample has around 890,000 distinct CDR3 sequences, with about 12% found just once. The sample was blood, either unsorted or a sorted T cell fraction (not recorded which). These receptors were taken from a male donor with ankylosing spondylitis. Each CDR3 is given with its conserved first and last residue. Each record gives: D gene, J gene, clone size, V gene, CDR3 DNA, CDR3 protein. The D gene is left open where the match is weak. Expanded clones are given a class, and other clones once, few, many or no size at all.

TRBD1 | TRBJ2-7 | few | TRBV10-3 | TGTGCCACGGTCCCCGGGGACAGCTCCTACGAGCAGTACTTC | CATVPGDSSYEQYF
. | TRBJ1-5 | few | TRBV9 | TGTGCCAGCAGCGTAGATCCGGGAGGTGGTGAGCCCCAGCATTTT | CASSVDPGGGEPQHF
TRBD2 | TRBJ2-5 | . | TRBV5-1 | TGCGCCAGCAGCTTGCTCGGTTGGACTAGCGGGGGAGAGACCCAGTACTTC | CASSLLGWTSGGETQYF
TRBD1 | TRBJ2-7 | . | TRBV6-2/TRBV6-3 | TGTGCCAGCAGTTACTCCAGGACAGGGGGGTACTTC | CASSYSRTGGYF
TRBD2 | TRBJ2-2 | . | TRBV10-3 | TGTGCCATCAGTGAAGGACTAGCGAGAGGGACCGGGGAGCTGTTTTTT | CAISEGLARGTGELFF
. | TRBJ2-2 | many | TRBV10-3 | TGTGCCATCAGTGGACAGAACACCGGGGAGCTGTTTTTT | CAISGQNTGELFF
. | TRBJ2-3 | . | TRBV20-1 | TGCAGTGCGGCCAGGCAGCGCACAGATACGCAGTATTTT | CSAARQRTDTQYF
TRBD2 | TRBJ2-1 | . | TRBV15 | TGTGCCACCAGCCGCGAGACTAGCCCCTCCTACAATGAGCAGTTCTTC | CATSRETSPSYNEQFF
. | TRBJ1-2 | few | TRBV6-5 | TGTGCCAGCAGTTACTCGGCAGGGGTGAATGGCTACACCTTC | CASSYSAGVNGYTF
TRBD1 | TRBJ2-7 | few | TRBV4-1 | TGCGCCAGCAGCCTCCTACCGGGACAGGGTAACTACGAGCAGTACTTC | CASSLLPGQGNYEQYF
. | TRBJ2-6 | . | TRBV3-1 | TGTGCCAGCAGCCAAGGGGACGGTAGCTCTGGGGCCAACGTCCTGACTTTC | CASSQGDGSSGANVLTF
TRBD2 | TRBJ2-1 | many | TRBV5-1 | TGCGCCAGCAGCAAGGGACTAGCGGCCGCCTACAATGAGCAGTTCTTC | CASSKGLAAAYNEQFF
TRBD1 | TRBJ2-7 | few | TRBV28 | TGTGCCAGCAGCTCAGGAGGGACAGGGGCCTCCGAGCAGTACTTC | CASSSGGTGASEQYF
. | TRBJ2-7 | few | TRBV7-2 | TGTGCCAGCAGCTTAGTGTACGGACCCTACGAGCAGTACTTC | CASSLVYGPYEQYF
. | TRBJ2-1 | . | TRBV20-1 | TGCAGTGCTAGAGATAGCCACCGGGCCCGCTACAATGAGCAGTTCTTC | CSARDSHRARYNEQFF
. | TRBJ1-5 | few | TRBV19 | TGTGCCAGTAGTTCCACTACGGGGATTCAGCCCCAGCATTTT | CASSSTTGIQPQHF
. | TRBJ1-3 | . | TRBV12-3/TRBV12-4 | TGTGCCAGCAGTCGGACGGCCCGCTCTGGAAACACCATATATTTT | CASSRTARSGNTIYF
. | TRBJ1-4 | . | TRBV20-1 | TGCAGTGCTAGAGACCAACACGGTGAAAAACTGTTTTTT | CSARDQHGEKLFF
. | TRBJ2-4 | . | TRBV7-2 | TGTGCCAGCAGCCGAGCCATCGGGGGGCGGGGAAACATTCAGTACTTC | CASSRAIGGRGNIQYF
. | TRBJ2-7 | . | TRBV7-2 | TGTGCCAGCAGCTCGTTCTATATCTCCTACGAGCAGTACTTC | CASSSFYISYEQYF
. | TRBJ1-2 | . | TRBV10-3 | TGTGCCATCAGTGACCCTACAGGGAGGCATAACTATGGCTACACCTTC | CAISDPTGRHNYGYTF
. | TRBJ2-7 | . | TRBV10-3 | TGTGCCATCAGTGAAGTGGACAGAACCTACGAGCAGTACTTC | CAISEVDRTYEQYF
TRBD1 | TRBJ2-3 | many | TRBV20-1 | TGCAGCGCGCAGGGGGCGAGCACAGATACGCAGTATTTT | CSAQGASTDTQYF
. | TRBJ2-2 | many | TRBV9 | TGTGCCAGCAGCGTAGTATGGAACGCCATGACCGGGGAGCTGTTTTTT | CASSVVWNAMTGELFF
TRBD2 | TRBJ2-5 | few | TRBV11-2 | TGTGCCAGCAGCTTAGGAGCGGGGGGCAGGGAGACCCAGTACTTC | CASSLGAGGRETQYF
. | TRBJ1-2 | . | TRBV4-2 | TGTGCCAGCAGCCAAGGAGGCAGGGAGTATTGGGGCTACACCTTC | CASSQGGREYWGYTF
TRBD2 | TRBJ2-1 | many | TRBV9 | TGTGCCAGCAGCGAGAGCGGGGGTACCTACAATGAGCAGTTCTTC | CASSESGGTYNEQFF
TRBD1 | TRBJ1-1 | many | TRBV12-3/TRBV12-4 | TGTGCCAGCAGCTCGGACAGGGGCATAGCTGAAGCTTTCTTT | CASSSDRGIAEAFF
. | TRBJ1-1 | many | TRBV9 | TGTGCCAGCAGCGTAGATGGATGGAGGAGCACTGAAGCTTTCTTT | CASSVDGWRSTEAFF
. | TRBJ1-1 | . | TRBV15 | TGTGCCACCAGCAGAGATTCCCGGACCGGAGAAGCTTTCTTT | CATSRDSRTGEAFF
TRBD2 | TRBJ2-3 | few | TRBV4-2 | TGTGCCAGCAGCCAAGGGACCGCGGGGGGCCTCACAGATACGCAGTATTTT | CASSQGTAGGLTDTQYF
. | TRBJ2-5 | many | TRBV11-2 | TGTGCCAGCAGCTATGGAAGTCAAGAGACCCAGTACTTC | CASSYGSQETQYF
. | TRBJ2-1 | many | TRBV29-1 | TGCAGCGTTGAGCTAGGACAGCGCAGGGATGAGCAGTTCTTC | CSVELGQRRDEQFF
. | TRBJ1-6 | few | TRBV2 | TGTGCCAGCCGACCTACAGGGAATGGATATAATTCACCCCTCCACTTT | CASRPTGNGYNSPLHF
. | TRBJ1-1 | . | TRBV3-1 | TGTGCCAGCAGCCGGGGGCCTGAAGCTTTCTTT | CASSRGPEAFF
. | TRBJ2-3 | . | TRBV5-1 | TGCCCCAGCAACCCAGGCGAGGGAACAGATACGCAGTATTTT | CPSNPGEGTDTQYF
. | TRBJ1-1 | many | TRBV12-3/TRBV12-4 | TGTGCTAGCACGGAGGGGTACACTGAAGCTTTCTTT | CASTEGYTEAFF
. | TRBJ2-3 | many | TRBV10-3 | TGTGCCATCAGTGAAGGGGCGCCCAGCACAGATACGCAGTATTTT | CAISEGAPSTDTQYF
. | TRBJ2-7 | few | TRBV20-1 | TGCAGTGCTAGAGATCTGCGTCGCCTATCCTACGAGCAGTACTTC | CSARDLRRLSYEQYF
TRBD2 | TRBJ2-1 | many | TRBV20-1 | TGCAGTGCCCACCGGACTAGCGGGGTAGGGTTCTTC | CSAHRTSGVGFF
. | TRBJ2-7 | few | TRBV5-1 | TGCGCCAGCAGCTTGGAAGCTAGCAGACAACAGTACTTC | CASSLEASRQQYF
TRBD1 | TRBJ2-1 | many | TRBV12-3/TRBV12-4 | TGTGCCAGCAGTATCGACAGGGGCAATGAGCAGTTCTTC | CASSIDRGNEQFF